A selection of T cell receptor beta chains follows, all from one sample in a study of radiation and T cells in renal cell carcinoma. TCRdb's copy holds only in-frame clones and misses some; the assay was immunoSEQ multiplex PCR. The data hold roughly 120,000 clones, with 82% observed a single time. The sequencing here drew on blood, taken from a patient whose treatment included radiotherapy and nephrectomy. All receptors come from a woman aged 55-69 years with renal cell carcinoma. CDR3s include the opening cysteine and the closing phenylalanine or tryptophan. Fields, in order: D gene, J gene, V gene, clone size, CDR3 protein, CDR3 DNA. D genes are given only for firm matches. Part of the rows lack a size; the others show once, few, many or a class for expanded clones.

TRBD2,TRBJ2-5,TRBV4-2,-,CASSQGTSGRARETQYF,TGTGCCAGCAGCCAAGGGACTAGCGGGAGGGCCAGGGAGACCCAGTACTTC
TRBD1,TRBJ1-1,TRBV19,-,CASSPGQGRFVEAFF,TGTGCCAGTAGTCCTGGACAGGGGAGGTTCGTTGAAGCTTTCTTT
TRBD2,TRBJ2-5,TRBV4-2,-,CASSQDHQRGEETQYF,TGTGCCAGCAGCCAAGATCACCAGCGGGGGGAAGAGACCCAGTACTTC
-,TRBJ2-1,TRBV9,-,CASSVGVSSLYNEQFF,TGTGCCAGCAGCGTAGGTGTCAGCAGTCTCTACAATGAGCAGTTCTTC
-,TRBJ1-5,TRBV19,-,CASSIAYNQPQHF,TGTGCCAGTAGTATTGCCTACAATCAGCCCCAGCATTTT
TRBD2,TRBJ2-1,TRBV5-4,-,CASSGKGGSYNEQFF,TGTGCCAGCTCAGGGAAGGGAGGGTCCTACAATGAGCAGTTCTTC
TRBD1,TRBJ1-1,TRBV6-6,-,CASNRGVGTEAFF,TGTGCCAGCAACAGGGGGGTGGGCACTGAAGCTTTCTTT
-,TRBJ2-7,TRBV6-4,-,CASPSGIYYEQYF,TGTGCCAGTCCTTCAGGGATTTATTACGAGCAGTACTTC
TRBD1,TRBJ1-2,TRBV9,-,CASSDDLDRVRQGYTF,TGTGCCAGCAGCGACGACTTAGACAGGGTTCGGCAAGGCTACACCTTC
-,TRBJ2-5,TRBV9,-,CASSVQYGSRETQYF,TGTGCCAGCAGCGTACAGTATGGTTCGAGAGAGACCCAGTACTTC
TRBD1,TRBJ1-3,TRBV28,-,CASRTWDRAKGEGNTIYF,TGTGCCAGCAGAACCTGGGACAGGGCTAAGGGGGAGGGAAACACCATATATTTT
-,TRBJ2-1,TRBV28,-,CASSLRGLEVEQFF,TGTGCCAGCAGTTTGCGAGGGCTAGAGGTTGAGCAGTTCTTC
TRBD2,TRBJ2-7,TRBV7-9,-,CASSSSGATYEQYF,TGTGCCAGCAGCTCTAGCGGGGCGACCTACGAGCAGTACTTC
-,TRBJ2-7,TRBV7-9,-,CASSLGHSTYEQYF,TGTGCCAGCAGCTTAGGTCATTCGACCTACGAGCAGTACTTC
TRBD1,TRBJ1-1,TRBV7-2,-,CASSQQGMNTEAFF,TGTGCCAGCAGCCAACAGGGGATGAACACTGAAGCTTTCTTT
-,TRBJ2-3,TRBV21-1,-,CASSTGQGAEDTQYF,TGTGCCAGCAGCACGGGACAGGGGGCGGAAGATACGCAGTATTTT
-,TRBJ1-2,TRBV28,once,CASSIQGYGYTF,TGTGCCAGCAGTATACAGGGCTATGGCTACACCTTC
-,TRBJ1-2,TRBV14,-,CASSPVSGAINYGYTF,TGTGCCAGCTCGCCTGTGAGCGGGGCCATCAACTATGGCTACACCTTC
TRBD1,TRBJ2-7,TRBV28,-,CASSLGTGRIEQYF,TGTGCCAGCAGTTTGGGGACAGGGCGTATCGAGCAGTACTTC
TRBD2,TRBJ2-5,TRBV6-6,-,CASTVAGGRETQYF,TGTGCCAGCACCGTAGCAGGCGGGAGAGAGACCCAGTACTTC
-,TRBJ1-1,TRBV6-6,-,CASSYQGKAFF,TGTGCCAGCAGTTACCAGGGGAAGGCTTTCTTT
-,TRBJ2-3,TRBV6-5,-,CATREIPSGTDTQYF,TGTGCCACTCGTGAGATCCCAAGCGGGACAGATACGCAGTATTTT